The T cell receptor (beta chain) described here comes from a study of blood T cell repertoires in COVID-19. Losses at the gene ends were 2 bases for V and 5 bases for J; bases not matched to a gene: 4. This CDR3 contains 15 residues. The germline V gene has CDR1 MNHNS and CDR2 SASEGT. Using immunoSEQ multiplex PCR, the repertoire was profiled, and TCRdb retains in-frame clones only, with some absent. Altogether roughly 110,000 clones are present, around nine tenths being singletons, with the ten largest covering 4.5%. The origin of this receptor is a man aged 35 to 55 with acute or convalescent COVID-19. The sequencing input was peripheral blood. V and J are TRBV6-1 and TRBJ2-4; 9 positions agree with TRBD1. In DNA form, the CDR3 reads TGTGCCAGCAGTGAAATAACAGGGGGCCAAAACATTCAGTACTTC. Translating it yields CASSEITGGQNIQYF.